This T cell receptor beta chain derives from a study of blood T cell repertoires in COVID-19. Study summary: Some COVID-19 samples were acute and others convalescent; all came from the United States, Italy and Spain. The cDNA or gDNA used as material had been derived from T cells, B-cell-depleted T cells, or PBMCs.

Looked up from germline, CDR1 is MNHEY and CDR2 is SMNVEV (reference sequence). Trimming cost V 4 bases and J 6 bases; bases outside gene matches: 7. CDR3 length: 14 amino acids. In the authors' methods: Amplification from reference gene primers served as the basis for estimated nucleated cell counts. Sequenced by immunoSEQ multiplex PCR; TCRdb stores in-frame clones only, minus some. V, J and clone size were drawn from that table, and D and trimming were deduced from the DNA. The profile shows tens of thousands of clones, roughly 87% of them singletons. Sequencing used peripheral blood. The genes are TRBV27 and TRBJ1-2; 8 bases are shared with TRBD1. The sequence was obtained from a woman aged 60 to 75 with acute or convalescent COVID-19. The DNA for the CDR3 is TGTGCCAGCAGTTCCGACAGGGGTGGGAATGGCTACACCTTC. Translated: CASSSDRGGNGYTF.